The clone carrying this T cell receptor (beta chain) turned up a few times. Its antigen is unidentified. Trimming took 5 bases from V and 6 from J, leaving 16 bases between them. This CDR3 comprises 14 residues. CDR1 is MNHNY and CDR2 is SVGAGI in the germline V gene (reference sequence). The sample comes from a study of blood T cells in healthy people across ages. General study findings and limits: Researchers said unsorted PBMCs prevented a conclusive naive versus antigen-experienced comparison. Long-lived donors had more naive CD4+ cells and higher diversity than aged donors.

A second PCR of about 7 to 12 cycles used a sample-barcoded 5' primer and a J-beta primer mix. In TCRdb, the 5' RACE reads were re-called with MiXCR into one record per CDR3 protein. The sample consists of roughly 790,000 distinct CDR3 sequences, approximately 43% of them appearing once. This clonotype was sampled from a woman between 55 and 75 years old in good health. What was sequenced was blood. This chain uses TRBV6-6 with TRBJ1-2, with no clear D. CDR3 DNA sequence: TGTGCCAGCAGTCGCGACCCCCAAGCTCATGGCTACACCTTC. Translating gives CASSRDPQAHGYTF.